This T cell receptor (beta chain) was retrieved from a study of shared clonotypes between healthy human individuals. General observations from the study: Memory subsets had estimated richness that was generally smaller than that of naive subsets.

In regard to this clone: Its antigen remains unidentified.

Assay: immunoSEQ multiplex PCR; the TCRdb copy retains only in-frame clones and omits some. The sample has millions of clones; approximately 94% are singletons. Germline V gives CDR1 MNHEY, CDR2 SMNVEV (reference sequence). The CDR3 sequence is 15 residues long. V lost 2 bases and J 6 bases, leaving 14 bases between the germline ends. The TCR sequence derives from a man between 18 and 35 years old in good health. The rearrangement uses TRBV27 and TRBJ1-5; D might be TRBD1 (5 bases). The sample comprised naive CD4+ T cells sorted from blood. As for subset: CD45RA+ positively selected. The CDR3 reads CASSLGPGKGQPQHF. For the CDR3, the DNA is TGTGCCAGCAGTTTAGGTCCAGGGAAGGGTCAGCCCCAGCATTTT.